This entry lists 23 T cell receptor beta chains sequenced from one sample in a study of blood T cell repertoires in COVID-19. Clones were read by immunoSEQ multiplex PCR, and TCRdb kept only the in-frame ones, dropping some. The data show 130,000 to 150,000 clones, about 90% seen once. Sequenced: peripheral blood. The receptors derive from a woman in her forties or fifties with acute or convalescent COVID-19.

This sequence joins TRBV12-3 or TRBV12-4 and TRBJ1-2, with D maybe TRBD1 (5 bases). CDR3 length: 13 amino acids. The V gene lost 6 bases and the J gene lost 4 bases, with 12 bases spanning the gap. The CDR3 is CASRLQGTYGYTF. CDR3 nucleotide sequence: TGTGCCAGCAGACTCCAGGGTACCTATGGCTACACCTTC.

J is TRBJ1-4 and V is TRBV9; D not certain. Germline CDR1 is SGDLS and CDR2 is YYNGEE. V was trimmed by 6 bases and J by 4 bases, leaving 16 bases between them. The CDR3 runs to 15 residues. The CDR3 here is CASTNQDSGNEKLFF. Written as DNA, the CDR3 is TGTGCCAGCACAAACCAGGATTCCGGTAATGAAAAACTGTTTTTT.

The gene calls are TRBV7-9 and TRBJ2-3, with 8 positions matching TRBD2. Germline CDR1 reads SEHNR; CDR2 reads FQNEAQ (reference sequence). The CDR3 runs 14 residues. The V and J ends lost 2 bases and 4 bases, in that order; junction bases with no gene match: 2. CDR3 in amino acids: CASSLLREADTQYF. DNA of the CDR3: TGTGCCAGCAGCTTACTGCGGGAGGCAGATACGCAGTATTTT.

CDR3 loop: CASSPTNAQGGTQYF. CDR3 nucleotide sequence: TGTGCCAGCTCCCCGACGAATGCTCAGGGGGGCACCCAGTACTTC. The chain joins TRBV18 to TRBJ2-5; TRBD1 is a possible D gene (7 bases). The V and J ends lost 6 bases and 8 bases respectively, with 22 bases between them. The CDR3 runs to 15 residues. From germline, CDR1 is KGHSH and CDR2 LQKENI. Complete variable domain (other parts from reference TRBV18 and TRBJ2-5): NAGVMQNPRHLVRRRGQEARLRCSPMKGHSHVYWYRQLPEEGLKFMVYLQKENIIDESGMPKERFSAEFPKEGPSILRIQQVVRGDSAAYFCASSPTNAQGGTQYFGPGTRLLVL.

DNA of the CDR3: TGCGCCAGCAGCGTGGGACAGGGGAATTCACCCCTCCACTTT. It codes for CASSVGQGNSPLHF. The genes are TRBV5-1 and TRBJ1-6, with TRBD1 matching over 10 bases. The germline CDR1 and CDR2 sequences are SGHRS and YFSETQ. Losses at the gene ends were 4 bases for V and 7 bases for J; bases not matched to a gene: 2. This CDR3 has 14 residues.

Note on this clone: Other nucleotide sequences from this sample produce the same CDR3. The chain combines TRBV5-1 with TRBJ2-2; D possibly corresponds to TRBD1 (5 bases). Germline-derived CDR1 and CDR2 are SGHRS and YFSETQ. Deletions cut 4 bases from V and 4 bases from J, with 14 bases between. This CDR3 region has 15 residues. The CDR3 sequence: CASSQGQGGTGELFF. CDR3 nucleotide sequence: TGCGCCAGCAGCCAGGGCCAGGGCGGCACCGGGGAGCTGTTTTTT.

V is TRBV27 and J is TRBJ1-2; 11 positions agree with TRBD1. CDR1 MNHEY and CDR2 SMNVEV come from the germline V gene (reference sequence). V dropped 5 bases and J dropped 7; count of bases not matched to a gene: 9. There are 15 residues in the CDR3. The CDR3, as DNA: TGTGCCAGCAGTCCTGGGACAGGGGGGCCGACTGGCTACACCTTC. Translating gives CASSPGTGGPTGYTF.

The gene calls are TRBV11-2 and TRBJ2-7, with 7 bases fitting TRBD2. Germline V gene sequence: CDR1 SGHAT, CDR2 FQNNGV. This CDR3 spans 14 amino acids. Germline trimming cut 6 bases from V and 6 bases from J; bases unmatched to any gene: 11. This CDR3 is CASSFGGGRGEQYF. The CDR3 DNA reads as TGTGCCAGCAGTTTTGGGGGGGGACGTGGCGAGCAGTACTTC.

This rearrangement joins TRBV12-3 or TRBV12-4 to TRBJ1-2, with TRBD1 identical over 10 bases. Unmatched junction bases numbered 1, after V lost 5 bases and J lost 4 bases. This CDR3 spans 13 amino acids. The CDR3 loop reads CASSRQGAYGYTF. In DNA, the CDR3 is TGTGCCAGCAGTAGACAGGGGGCCTATGGCTACACCTTC.

V gene TRBV6-5 combines with J gene TRBJ1-2, with D perhaps matching TRBD1 (6 bases). Germline V lookup: CDR1 MNHEY, CDR2 SVGAGI. The germline V and J ends were trimmed by 5 bases and 9 bases, with 16 bases remaining between them. The CDR3 is 13 residues long. The CDR3 nucleotides read TGTGCCAGCAGTACCCGGGACAACGATCGCTACACCTTC. Encoded protein: CASSTRDNDRYTF.

V is TRBV10-1 and J is TRBJ1-6; D not certain. There are 13 residues in the CDR3. CDR1 WNHNN and CDR2 SYGVQD come from the germline V gene (reference sequence). V lost 0 bases and J 16 bases, leaving 13 bases between the germline ends. CDR3 bases: TGCGCCAGCAGTGAGTCGGGAGCCTCCTCACTCCACTTT. It is translated as CASSESGASSLHF.

This chain joins TRBV19 and TRBJ1-2, with TRBD1 as a possible D gene (6 bases). CDR1 and CDR2 (germline): LNHDA, SQIVND (reference sequence). The V gene lost 6 bases and the J gene lost 6 bases, with 14 bases spanning the gap. The CDR3 consists of 13 residues. This chain's CDR3 is CASSRQDLDGYTF. DNA for the CDR3: TGTGCCAGTAGCCGACAGGACCTTGATGGCTACACCTTC. Full variable domain (rest looked up from reference TRBV19 and TRBJ1-2): DGGITQSPKYLFRKEGQNVTLSCEQNLNHDAMYWYRQDPGQGLRLIYYSQIVNDFQKGDIAEGYSVSREKKESFPLTVTSAQKNPTAFYLCASSRQDLDGYTFGSGTRLTVV.

Of note for this clone: One junction end does not reproduce the germline sequence, and a read error may be involved. The chain links TRBV7-7 to TRBJ2-1; 9 bases line up with TRBD2. The CDR3 runs to 17 residues. Germline-derived CDR1 and CDR2 are SSHAT and FNYEAQ (reference sequence). The CDR3 loop is CASSLEAGGGIYNEQFF. CDR3 bases: TGTGCTAGCAGCTTGGAAGCGGGGGGAGGTATATACAATGAGCAGTTCTTC.

J is TRBJ1-1 and V is TRBV7-9, with 7 bases matching TRBD1. After removal of 5 bases from V and 1 base from J, the junction contained 4 bases not matched to a gene. The CDR3 covers 14 residues. The V gene's germline CDR1 is SEHNR and CDR2 FQNEAQ (reference sequence). The CDR3 sequence: CASSLGQQNTEAFF. CDR3 sequence (DNA): TGTGCCAGCAGCCTGGGACAGCAGAACACTGAAGCTTTCTTT. The complete variable domain, with remaining parts taken from reference TRBV7-9 and TRBJ1-1, reads DTGVSQNPRHKITKRGQNVTFRCDPISEHNRLYWYRQTLGQGPEFLTYFQNEAQLEKSRLLSDRFSAERPKGSFSTLEIQRTEQGDSAMYLCASSLGQQNTEAFFGQGTRLTVV.

CDR3 in DNA: TGTGCCTGGGGGAGCGTGAGTAGACTGTTTTTT. Protein product: CAWGSVSRLFF. The chain uses TRBV30 and TRBJ1-4, with no clear D. Germline V lookup: CDR1 GTSNPN, CDR2 SVGIG (reference sequence). Trimming stripped 5 bases from V and 13 bases from J, with 14 bases between. The CDR3 is 11 residues long. The full variable domain, its missing parts supplied by reference TRBV30 and TRBJ1-4, is SQTIHQWPATLVQPVGSPLSLECTVEGTSNPNLYWYRQAAGRGLQLLFYSVGIGQISSEVPQNLSASRPQDRQFILSSKKLLLSDSGFYLCAWGSVSRLFFGSGTQLSVL.

The rearrangement joins TRBV6-1 to TRBJ2-1; 7 nucleotides align to TRBD2. CDR3 length equals 16 residues. Germline values: CDR1 MNHNS, CDR2 SASEGT. V was pared by 1 base and J by 8 bases, with 11 bases of the junction left unmatched. The CDR3 coding sequence is TGTGCCAGCAGTGAAGTAACGGGCGGGAGTGGCGATGAGCAGTTCTTC. It specifies CASSEVTGGSGDEQFF.

The chain joins TRBV9 to TRBJ2-7; D may be TRBD1 (5 bases). The ends were cut back, 1 base at V and 5 bases at J, with 13 bases in the middle. This CDR3 has 14 amino acids. Germline V gene lookup returns CDR1 SGDLS and CDR2 YYNGEE. The CDR3 sequence: CASSVSPDKDEQYF. In nucleotides, the CDR3 is TGTGCCAGCAGCGTATCCCCGGACAAAGACGAGCAGTACTTC. Full variable domain (missing parts from reference TRBV9 and TRBJ2-7): DSGVTQTPKHLITATGQRVTLRCSPRSGDLSVYWYQQSLDQGLQFLIQYYNGEERAKGNILERFSAQQFPDLHSELNLSSLELGDSALYFCASSVSPDKDEQYFGPGTRLTVT.

This sequence joins TRBV18 and TRBJ1-1; D is uncertain. The V end lost 3 bases, the J end lost 0 bases, and 11 bases lay between the germline ends. The CDR3 loop spans 15 amino acids. CDR1 and CDR2 (germline): KGHSH, LQKENI. The CDR3 DNA reads as TGTGCCAGCTCACCGGGATCGGGGTTGAACACTGAAGCTTTCTTT. It is translated as CASSPGSGLNTEAFF.

The chain combines TRBV10-3 with TRBJ1-1; TRBD1 matches 9 bases. The CDR3 is 14 residues long. The V segment lost 7 bases and the J segment 4 bases; nucleotides outside the gene matches: 7. Germline CDR1 reads ENHRY; CDR2 reads SYGVKD. The CDR3 here is CAINPGTGTTEAFF. The DNA for the CDR3 is TGTGCCATCAACCCCGGGACAGGGACCACTGAAGCTTTCTTT.

In its sample, this clone is medium-sized. The chain combines TRBV19 with TRBJ1-2; possible D gene TRBD1, 5 bases. V was shortened by 3 bases and J by 6 bases, with 14 bases between the two germline ends. The CDR3 loop spans 14 amino acids. Germline CDR1 LNHDA, CDR2 SQIVND (reference sequence). The CDR3 sequence: CASSIRAQGDGYTF. CDR3 nucleotides: TGTGCCAGTAGTATCCGGGCACAAGGGGATGGCTACACCTTC.

This chain uses TRBV28 with TRBJ1-5; D might be TRBD1 (6 bases). The V gene lost 2 bases and the J gene lost 5 bases, with 16 bases spanning the gap. Germline assignment: CDR1 MDHEN and CDR2 SYDVKM. There are 16 residues in the CDR3. CDR3 bases: TGTGCCAGCAGTTTAGTTCCCGGAGGGGGGGATCAGCCCCAGCATTTT. Amino acids: CASSLVPGGGDQPQHF.

This rearrangement joins TRBV6-6 to TRBJ1-2; perhaps TRBD1 as D (6 bases). The CDR3 is 13 amino acids. Germline V gene data show CDR1 as MNHNY and CDR2 as SVGAGI (reference sequence). V gave up 5 bases and J gave up 6 bases, with 13 bases separating them. CDR3 sequence reads: CASSGTFTDGYTF. In DNA form, the CDR3 reads TGTGCCAGCAGTGGGACATTCACGGATGGCTACACCTTC.

This chain connects TRBV28 to TRBJ2-7; D is possibly TRBD1 (6 bases). The germline V gene encodes CDR1 MDHEN and CDR2 SYDVKM. Trimming removed 2 bases at V and 3 bases at J, with 17 bases between. CDR3 length: 16 residues. The CDR3 region has the DNA TGTGCCAGCAGTTTAGTTGAGGGGGTAGCCCTCTACGAGCAGTACTTC. It codes for CASSLVEGVALYEQYF.